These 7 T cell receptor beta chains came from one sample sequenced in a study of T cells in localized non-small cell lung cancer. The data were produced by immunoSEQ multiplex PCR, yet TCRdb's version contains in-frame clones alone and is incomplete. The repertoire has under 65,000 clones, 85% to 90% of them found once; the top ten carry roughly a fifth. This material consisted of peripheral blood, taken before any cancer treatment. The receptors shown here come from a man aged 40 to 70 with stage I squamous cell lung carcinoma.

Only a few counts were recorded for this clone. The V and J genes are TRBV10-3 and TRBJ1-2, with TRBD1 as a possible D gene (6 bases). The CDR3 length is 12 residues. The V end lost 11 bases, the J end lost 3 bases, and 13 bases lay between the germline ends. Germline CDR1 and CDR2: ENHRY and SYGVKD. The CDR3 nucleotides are TGTGCCTCCAGGGAGGGGGACTATGGCTACACCTTC. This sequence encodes CASREGDYGYTF.

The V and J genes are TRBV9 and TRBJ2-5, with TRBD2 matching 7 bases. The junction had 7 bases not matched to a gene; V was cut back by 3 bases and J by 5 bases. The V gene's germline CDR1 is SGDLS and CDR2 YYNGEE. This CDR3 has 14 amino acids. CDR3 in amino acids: CASSAAGAPETQYF. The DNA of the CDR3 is TGTGCCAGCAGCGCTGCGGGAGCCCCGGAGACCCAGTACTTC.

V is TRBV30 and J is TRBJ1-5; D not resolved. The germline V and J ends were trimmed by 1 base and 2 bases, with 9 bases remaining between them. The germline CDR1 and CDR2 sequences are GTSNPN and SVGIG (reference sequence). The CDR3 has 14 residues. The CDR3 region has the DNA TGTGCCTGGAGTGGAGGTGGCGGCAATCAGCCCCAGCATTTT. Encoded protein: CAWSGGGGNQPQHF.

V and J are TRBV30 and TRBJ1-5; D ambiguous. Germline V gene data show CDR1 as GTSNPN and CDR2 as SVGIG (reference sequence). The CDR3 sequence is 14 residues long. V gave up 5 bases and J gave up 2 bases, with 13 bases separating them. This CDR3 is CAWARDMGNQPQHF. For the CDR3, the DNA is TGTGCCTGGGCTAGGGATATGGGCAATCAGCCCCAGCATTTT.

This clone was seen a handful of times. The CDR3 sequence is CASSPLSTAQHF. CDR3 DNA sequence: TGTGCCAGCAGCCCCCTTTCTACGGCCCAGCATTTT. V and J are TRBV5-8 and TRBJ1-5; no reliable D call. Trimming took off 4 bases at V and 11 bases at J, with 13 bases between the two ends. Germline lookup yields CDR1 SGHTS and CDR2 YDEGEE. The CDR3 length is 12 residues. Looking up the rest from reference TRBV5-8 and TRBJ1-5 gives the full variable domain: EAGVTQSPTHLIKTRGQQATLRCSPISGHTSVYWYQQALGLGLQFLLWYDEGEERNRGNFPPRFSGRQFPNYSSELNVNALELEDSALYLCASSPLSTAQHFGDGTRLSIL.

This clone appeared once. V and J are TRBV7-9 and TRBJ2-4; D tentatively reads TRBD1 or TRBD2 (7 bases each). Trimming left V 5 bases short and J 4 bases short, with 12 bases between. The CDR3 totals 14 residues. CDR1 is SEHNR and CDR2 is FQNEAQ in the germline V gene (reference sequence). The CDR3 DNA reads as TGTGCCAGCAGCCCCCAGGGGGGGAAAAACATTCAGTACTTC. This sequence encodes CASSPQGGKNIQYF.

The CDR3 here is CATSRASAEYNEQFF. DNA of the CDR3: TGTGCCACCAGCAGAGCCTCGGCTGAATACAATGAGCAGTTCTTC. The chain has TRBV15 and TRBJ2-1; D call uncertain. CDR3 size: 15 residues. V lost 1 base and J 4 bases, leaving 11 bases between the germline ends. The germline CDR1 and CDR2 sequences are LNHNV and YYDKDF (reference sequence).